This T cell receptor (beta chain) is drawn from a study of cytomegalovirus exposure and HLA in healthy donors (dated by TCRdb to the late 2010s). At the level of the whole study: An earlier analysis of around 600 of the donors reported 250 to 350 Gb of sequence data and some 120 million unique TCR beta sequences from about 179 million T cells. The study combined high-throughput TCR immunosequencing, statistical association of individual TCRs with disease status, and machine learning to predict cytomegalovirus infection status. The study used immunosequencing to profile the T cell repertoires of hundreds of subjects and linked those repertoires to cytomegalovirus serostatus. Alongside the repertoire data, information on donor age, sex, ethnicity and CMV serostatus was compiled. A later analysis re-analyzed previously published TCR beta repertoires from 600 to 850 donors and added high-resolution HLA genotyping to study TCR occurrence patterns. Roughly 300 gigabases of sequencing data and roughly 81 million unique TCR sequences made up an early release that covered 500 to 650 HLA-typed donors. Both class I and class II loci were covered by HLA typing, at four-digit resolution. Of the roughly 410 genotyped donors, roughly 76% were placed in the genetic ancestry cluster associated with self-reported Caucasian donors. Besides the first cohort of some 670 subjects, a separate validation cohort made up of over 100 different subjects was used. The number of donors typed differed by locus, with 629-630 for A, B, C, DRB1 and DQB1, 522 for DQA1, approximately 580 for DPA1, and about 450 for DPB1. Five DR-DQ haplotypes were handled as single units for association and clustering because linkage in the cohort was strong. The study aimed to test whether cataloging public T cell receptors could reveal signatures of past pathogen exposure. A later genetic analysis took genome-wide SNP genotypes for 398 of the 666 donors and used that subset as a discovery cohort. An earlier analysis of several hundred of the donors applied high-throughput TCR beta sequencing to assess whether each TCR beta V gene segment acted as functional or pseudogenic. Rather than drawing on any new phenotypic data, the later analysis identified candidate immune exposures from TCR beta sequences and the way those sequences occurred across donors. All discovery cohort repertoires had been generated on a single sequencing platform. On average, about 200,000 unique TCR beta nucleotide sequences were sequenced per donor among 350 to 400 genotyped donors of the cohort, with 15% to 20% of those sequences being non-productive. What the work shows at the level of the full study, not this receptor alone: Over 15 rarely observed V segments, including chromosome 9 orphons, were excluded from the earlier analysis of several hundred of the donors because counts were too low. HLA typing was unavailable for some donors at each locus, so association tests used only the typed subset. When HLA alleles, especially DR and DQ, strongly co-occurred, TCR associations were difficult to assign to individual alleles. Most TCR sequences were observed very rarely across donors, whereas some public TCRs were present in many individuals. Several of the top co-occurrence clusters appeared to be linked to parvovirus B19, influenza, CMV and Epstein-Barr virus, according to a later analysis. In an earlier analysis of over 550 of the donors, most TCR beta V segments were observed in productive rearrangements about 87% or about 30% of the time, broadly matching IMGT annotations. This cohort had only TCR beta chains sequenced, and the lack of alpha or paired-chain data limited which features could be detected. A few of the identified cytomegalovirus-associated TCR beta chains were confirmed in vitro to be specific for cytomegalovirus antigens. CMV serostatus was the only immune exposure information available for the cohort. The study listed 150 to 200 TCR beta chains as associated with cytomegalovirus. In a later analysis, TCR association rates were found to vary across HLA loci, with the most associated TCRs seen for DRB1 alleles and the fewest for HLA-C alleles. Correlated functional status among segregating V segments might be attributable to linkage disequilibrium, but an unknown experimental factor could not be ruled out. A further reported finding was that TCR beta sequences accurately predicted the HLA-A and HLA-B alleles for most subjects in the first cohort. Most CMV-associated TCR beta chains appeared to be HLA-restricted in a later analysis, and the HLA associations seemed to be driven largely by CMV exposure. Roughly uniform sequencing depth across donors was assumed in presence/absence analyses, although this assumption may not hold. An association between a missense DCLRE1C variant and V-gene and J-gene trimming of TCR beta chains was found in a later genetic analysis and replicated in an independent cohort. Compared with equally common non-associated chains, HLA-associated TCR beta chains in a later analysis were more clonally expanded and had lower generation probabilities. Some IMGT-functional V segments, including TRBV6-2 and TRBV6-3, could not be told apart with the 87-base-pair reads, so those segments were excluded. The authors suggested that the approach could potentially be extended to other disease states and immunological phenotypes. The classifier was reported to diagnose cytomegalovirus status with high specificity and sensitivity in both the original and validation cohorts. A later genetic analysis reported fewer N-insertions in productive TCRs among donors in an Asian-associated ancestry cluster than the roughly 700-donor mean. In a later analysis, about 17,000 TCR beta sequences were associated with specific HLA alleles at a false discovery rate of 0.05. The sequencing pipeline was judged likely to have produced a cluster of highly shared sequence variants as a technical artifact.

The cohort consisted of approximately 690 healthy bone marrow donors. At the time of sampling, all cohort members were nominally healthy, though unrecorded immune exposures were likely present. The donor tested CMV seropositive, placing the donor among the 250 to 350 seropositive members of the cohort. Each donor provided a peripheral blood sample, and peripheral blood mononuclear cells were used for TCR beta sequencing. Genomic DNA extraction from the blood cell samples was performed with the Qiagen DNeasy Blood Extraction Kit. As to this clone: It lacks a known antigen. No base quality values were provided; no much bigger clone lies one nucleotide off.

Germline trimming amounts to 0 bases on V and 8 bases on J, with 5 as the count of junction bases outside the gene matches. There are 15 amino acids in the CDR3, from cysteine to phenylalanine inclusive. Only the CDR3 DNA stays, 45 bases, in frame from base 1. CDR1 and CDR2 are drawn from the germline V gene (reference sequence): SGHNT, YYREEE. Library preparation employed the immunoSEQ multiplex PCR assay. For the multiplex PCR, a mixture combining 60 forward primers for TCR Vbeta segments and 13 reverse primers for TCR Jbeta segments was used. The CDR3 region of rearranged TCR beta genes was amplified from genomic DNA by a multiplex PCR assay. On the Illumina HiSeq System, the amplified TCR beta libraries were sequenced as 87-base-pair reads. Under the source paper's analysis protocol: A later analysis tallied roughly 76 million unique TCR beta chains across the 600 to 700 repertoires, and approximately 11 million of those chains were shared by two or more donors. A nearest-neighbor algorithm error-corrected the raw reads and collapsed the reads into unique sequences, merging closely related sequences to remove PCR and sequencing errors. CDR3 sequences were aligned to IMGT reference sequences to assign V, D and J gene segments. For a sequence to be retained, a match of at least six nucleotides to both a V gene segment and a J gene segment was required. A rearrangement was called productive if the CDR3 had no stop codons and remained in frame with V and J, and every other rearrangement was called non-productive. Following IMGT convention, CDR3 was defined as the stretch from the second conserved V-encoded cysteine to the conserved J-encoded phenylalanine. Sequences without an unambiguous match to a single V gene segment were excluded from the earlier analysis of about 600 of the donors. In an earlier analysis of around 600 of the donors, V segments were called functional above 56.7% productive rearrangements and were called segregating when the between-donor standard deviation exceeded 5%. A statistical classification framework was developed to diagnose cytomegalovirus status using the catalog of TCR beta chain sequences. A later analysis assigned V and J genes by comparing TCR nucleotide sequences with IMGT/GENE-DB human TR gene sequences. In a later analysis, CDR3 sequences and most-parsimonious VDJ recombination scenarios were assigned using the TCRdist pipeline. A later analysis defined each TCR beta chain by its CDR3 amino acid sequence plus V-gene family, and excluded reads lacking a unique V-gene family. As a way to deal with suspected cross-contamination and a sequencing artifact, a later analysis dropped approximately 590 nucleotide sequences that were highly shared and had low generation probability. In a later analysis, a clonal expansion index was calculated for each public chain from normalized within-repertoire ranks of inferred template counts. Generation probabilities in a later analysis came from a VDJ recombination model fitted to out-of-frame rearrangements, and those results were checked against IGoR. In a later analysis, TCR-TCR, TCR-HLA and TCR-CMV co-occurrence was scored with hypergeometric tests, and a repertoire-size bias correction was applied to TCR pairs. False discovery rates were estimated in a later analysis by permuting HLA or CMV assignments 20 times. In a later analysis, co-occurring TCRs were grouped using DBSCAN, with TCRdist sequence similarity added in when clustering inside HLA-allele-positive subsets. Repertoires with fewer than 30,000 or more than 120,000 public chains were left out of co-occurrence clustering, as were about five repertoires with anomalous nucleotide sharing. TCRdb holds this immuneACCESS table with in-frame rearrangements only. Some clones are missing; in checked studies, unresolved V genes explain under half, and the rest has no known cause. V, J and clone size reflect that table, while D and trimming were determined from the DNA. Here the sample has 150,000 or so clones; around 79% occur a single time. Of the sample, 2.5% to 3.5% is held by the ten largest clones.

This sequence uses TRBV5-4 and TRBJ2-4; TRBD1 agrees with 10 junctional bases. The material sequenced was PBMCs. This receptor was taken from a man in his forties in good health and CMV-seropositive. The sequence in DNA is TGTGCCAGCAGCTTGGGTTGGACAGGGGGAGACATTCAGTACTTC. It codes for CASSLGWTGGDIQYF.